This T cell receptor beta chain is drawn from a study of blood T cell repertoires in COVID-19. Trimming stripped 1 base from V and 2 bases from J, with 11 bases between. The germline V gene has CDR1 LNHNV and CDR2 YYDKDF (reference sequence). The CDR3 contains 15 residues. Method: immunoSEQ multiplex PCR; TCRdb's copy keeps in-frame clones and lacks some. The sample shows 280,000 or so clones, about nine tenths of them seen only once. Sequencing used peripheral blood. The TCR originated in a woman between 55 and 75 years old with acute or convalescent COVID-19. The rearrangement links TRBV15 to TRBJ1-1; the D is unclear. The CDR3: CATSRAGSANTEAFF. CDR3 in DNA: TGTGCCACCAGCAGAGCCGGGTCTGCAAACACTGAAGCTTTCTTT.